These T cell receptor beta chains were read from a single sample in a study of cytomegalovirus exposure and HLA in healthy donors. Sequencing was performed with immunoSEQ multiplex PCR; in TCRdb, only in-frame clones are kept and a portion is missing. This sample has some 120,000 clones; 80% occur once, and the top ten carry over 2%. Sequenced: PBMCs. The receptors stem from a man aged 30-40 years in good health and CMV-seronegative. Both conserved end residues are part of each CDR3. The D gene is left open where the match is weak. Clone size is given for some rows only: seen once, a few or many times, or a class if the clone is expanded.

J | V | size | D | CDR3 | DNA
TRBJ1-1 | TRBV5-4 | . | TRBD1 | CASSLGTGFTEAFF | TGTGCCAGCAGCTTGGGGACAGGCTTCACTGAAGCTTTCTTT
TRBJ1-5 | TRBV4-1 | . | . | CASSQFKTATDQPQHF | TGCGCCAGCAGCCAATTCAAGACAGCAACAGATCAGCCCCAGCATTTT
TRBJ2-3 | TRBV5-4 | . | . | CASSNTPPDTQYF | TGTGCCAGCAGTAATACTCCTCCAGATACGCAGTATTTT
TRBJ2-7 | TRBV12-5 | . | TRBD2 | CASGFGLAAEQYF | TGTGCTAGTGGTTTTGGACTAGCGGCCGAGCAGTACTTC
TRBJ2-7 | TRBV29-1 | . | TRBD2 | CSVESSGTSGPQYF | TGCAGCGTTGAAAGTAGCGGGACTAGCGGTCCCCAGTACTTC
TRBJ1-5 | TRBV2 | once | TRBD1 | CASRGQVGNQPQHF | TGTGCCAGCAGGGGACAGGTCGGCAATCAGCCCCAGCATTTT
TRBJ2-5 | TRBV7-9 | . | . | CASSFSAGETQYF | TGTGCCAGCAGCTTTTCGGCGGGGGAGACCCAGTACTTC
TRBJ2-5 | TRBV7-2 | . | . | CASSLSAQTQYF | TGTGCCAGCAGCTTAAGCGCTCAGACCCAGTACTTC
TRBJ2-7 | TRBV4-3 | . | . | CASSQDGRRASYEQYF | TGCGCCAGCAGCCAAGATGGGAGACGGGCCTCCTACGAGCAGTACTTC
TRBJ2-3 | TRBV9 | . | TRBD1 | CASSIWDRPADTQYF | TGTGCCAGCAGCATCTGGGACAGACCCGCAGATACGCAGTATTTT
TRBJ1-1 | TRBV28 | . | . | CASGGGGSNTEAFF | TGTGCCAGCGGGGGGGGCGGTTCGAACACTGAAGCTTTCTTT
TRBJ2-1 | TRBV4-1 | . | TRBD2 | CASSHGLAGSYNEQFF | TGCGCCAGCAGCCACGGCCTAGCGGGAAGCTACAATGAGCAGTTCTTC
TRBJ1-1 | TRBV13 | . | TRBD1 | CASSSGTGTMNTEAFF | TGTGCCAGCAGCTCGGGGACAGGGACTATGAACACTGAAGCTTTCTTT
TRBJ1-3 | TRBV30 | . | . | CAWSRSGDWTGNTIYF | TGTGCCTGGAGTCGTTCGGGGGACTGGACTGGAAACACCATATATTTT
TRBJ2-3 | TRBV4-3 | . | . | CASSQNSGDTQYF | TGCGCCAGCAGCCAAAACAGTGGAGATACGCAGTATTTT
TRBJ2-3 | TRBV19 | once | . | CASSSASVSSTDTQYF | TGTGCCAGTAGTTCCGCTAGCGTCAGTAGCACAGATACGCAGTATTTT
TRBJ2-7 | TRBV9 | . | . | CASSVDGLYEQYF | TGTGCCAGCAGCGTAGATGGCCTCTACGAGCAGTACTTC
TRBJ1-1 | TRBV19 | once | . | CASSIPGIGSAEAFF | TGTGCCAGTAGTATACCGGGGATCGGTAGCGCTGAAGCTTTCTTT
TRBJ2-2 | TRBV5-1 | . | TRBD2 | CASSFSLAGGPAGELFF | TGCGCCAGCAGCTTCTCTCTAGCGGGAGGGCCGGCCGGGGAGCTGTTTTTT
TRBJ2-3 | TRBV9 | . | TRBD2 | CASTPGTSRDTQYF | TGTGCCAGCACCCCCGGGACTAGCAGGGATACGCAGTATTTT
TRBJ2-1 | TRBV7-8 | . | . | CASRSLGSGTPYNEQFF | TGTGCCAGCAGGTCACTGGGGTCCGGGACACCCTACAATGAGCAGTTCTTC
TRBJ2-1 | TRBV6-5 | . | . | CASSYKGRIFGEQFF | TGTGCCAGCAGTTACAAGGGGCGGATATTCGGTGAGCAGTTCTTC
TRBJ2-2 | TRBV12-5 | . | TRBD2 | CASGRLAGGGTGELFF | TGTGCTAGTGGGCGACTAGCGGGAGGGGGCACCGGGGAGCTGTTTTTT
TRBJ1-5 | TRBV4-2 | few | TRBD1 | CASSQDPGGQPQHF | TGTGCCAGCAGCCAAGATCCAGGGGGGCAGCCCCAGCATTTT
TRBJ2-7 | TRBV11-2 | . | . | CASSGSRYEQYF | TGTGCCAGCAGTGGGAGTCGGTACGAGCAGTACTTC
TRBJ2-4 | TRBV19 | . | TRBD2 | CASSGFGGGFIQYF | TGTGCCAGTAGTGGATTCGGGGGGGGATTCATTCAGTACTTC
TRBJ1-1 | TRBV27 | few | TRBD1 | CASSPTGESVNTEAFF | TGTGCCAGCAGTCCTACAGGGGAGAGCGTGAACACTGAAGCTTTCTTT
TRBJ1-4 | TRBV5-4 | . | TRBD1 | CASRGQGDEKLFF | TGTGCCAGCAGGGGACAGGGGGATGAAAAACTGTTTTTT
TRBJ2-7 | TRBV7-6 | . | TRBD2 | CASSPVTSGKYEQYF | TGTGCCAGCAGCCCTGTGACTAGCGGGAAATACGAGCAGTACTTC
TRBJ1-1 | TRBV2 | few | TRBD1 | CASSVGQGAQNTEAFF | TGTGCCAGCAGTGTGGGACAGGGGGCCCAGAACACTGAAGCTTTCTTT
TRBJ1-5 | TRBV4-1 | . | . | CASSQDPGSLNQPQHF | TGCGCCAGCAGCCAAGATCCCGGTTCCCTCAATCAGCCCCAGCATTTT
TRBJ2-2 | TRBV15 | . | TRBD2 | CATSRRASGTGELFF | TGTGCCACCAGCAGGAGGGCTAGCGGCACCGGGGAGCTGTTTTTT
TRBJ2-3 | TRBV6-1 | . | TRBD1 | CASSRDSPNTQYF | TGTGCCAGCAGTCGGGACAGCCCCAATACGCAGTATTTT
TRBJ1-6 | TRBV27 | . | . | CASSLWAPENSPLHF | TGTGCCAGCAGTTTATGGGCGCCGGAAAATTCACCCCTCCACTTT
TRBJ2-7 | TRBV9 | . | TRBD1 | CASSPGAGTGDSYEQYF | TGTGCCAGCAGCCCAGGTGCCGGGACAGGCGACTCCTACGAGCAGTACTTC
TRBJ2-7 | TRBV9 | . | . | CASSGGGTFRGQYF | TGTGCCAGCAGCGGGGGTGGGACTTTTAGGGGGCAGTACTTC
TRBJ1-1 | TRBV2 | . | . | CATRSYGAFF | TGTGCCACCAGGAGTTACGGAGCTTTCTTT
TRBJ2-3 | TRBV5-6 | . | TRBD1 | CASSWTGEKDTQYF | TGTGCCAGCAGCTGGACAGGGGAGAAAGATACGCAGTATTTT
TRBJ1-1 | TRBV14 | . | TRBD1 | CASSLHRGNTEAFF | TGTGCCAGCAGCCTTCACAGGGGTAACACTGAAGCTTTCTTT
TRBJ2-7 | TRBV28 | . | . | CASSLYTHSYEQYF | TGTGCCAGCAGTTTATACACCCACTCCTACGAGCAGTACTTC
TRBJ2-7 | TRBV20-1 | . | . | CSATPNYEQYF | TGCAGTGCTACACCTAATTACGAGCAGTACTTC
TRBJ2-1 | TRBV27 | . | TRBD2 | CASSLTASGRDEQFF | TGTGCCAGCAGTTTAACGGCTAGCGGGAGGGATGAGCAGTTCTTC
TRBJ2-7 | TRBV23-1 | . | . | CASSQRGRGASYEQYF | TGCGCCAGCAGCCAACGTGGGAGGGGGGCTTCCTACGAGCAGTACTTC
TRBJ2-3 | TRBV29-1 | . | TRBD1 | CSVEDRGRPTDTQYF | TGCAGCGTTGAGGACAGGGGGCGGCCCACAGATACGCAGTATTTT
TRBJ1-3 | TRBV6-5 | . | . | CASRSQGNTIYF | TGTGCCAGCAGGTCCCAAGGAAACACCATATATTTT
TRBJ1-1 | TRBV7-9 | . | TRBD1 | CASSLRDRNTEAFF | TGTGCCAGCAGCTTAAGGGACAGGAACACTGAAGCTTTCTTT
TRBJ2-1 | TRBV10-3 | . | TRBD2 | CAISHRLAGEKPLYNEQFF | TGTGCCATCAGTCATAGACTAGCGGGAGAAAAGCCTCTCTACAATGAGCAGTTCTTC
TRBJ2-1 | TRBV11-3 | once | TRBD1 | CASSWRGQEAYNEQFF | TGTGCCAGCAGCTGGCGGGGACAGGAGGCCTACAATGAGCAGTTCTTC
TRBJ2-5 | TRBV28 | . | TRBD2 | CASRGGTRAETQYF | TGTGCCAGCAGGGGGGGGACTAGGGCGGAGACCCAGTACTTC
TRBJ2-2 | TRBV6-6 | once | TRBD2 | CASRATSGGNTGELFF | TGTGCCAGCAGGGCAACTAGCGGGGGGAACACCGGGGAGCTGTTTTTT
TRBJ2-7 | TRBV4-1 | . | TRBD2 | CASSQVTSGPGGSYEQYF | TGCGCCAGCAGCCAAGTCACTAGCGGGCCCGGGGGATCCTACGAGCAGTACTTC
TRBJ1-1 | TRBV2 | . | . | CASRDRPNTEAFF | TGTGCCAGCAGAGACAGACCGAACACTGAAGCTTTCTTT
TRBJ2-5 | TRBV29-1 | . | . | CSVEWDSETQYF | TGCAGCGTTGAATGGGACTCAGAGACCCAGTACTTC
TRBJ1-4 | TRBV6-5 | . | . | CASSYLGGSSEKLFF | TGTGCCAGCAGTTATTTAGGGGGTTCGAGCGAAAAACTGTTTTTT